The clone carrying this T cell receptor beta chain was detected many times. The V gene lost 2 bases and the J gene lost 7 bases, with 14 bases spanning the gap. CDR1 and CDR2 (germline): MDHEN, SYDVKM. This CDR3 is built from 14 residues. Using its own MiXCR run on the reads, TCRdb lists one record per CDR3 protein. The table lists 150,000 to 200,000 distinct CDR3 sequences, roughly 9.8% of them singletons. This sample was included in a study of T cell repertoires in cytomegalovirus infection. The receptor was isolated from a human donor in good health (CMV status not recorded). Some clones in this sample may be carry-over from other donors' samples. Sequencing input: PBMCs. The chain recombines TRBV28 with TRBJ1-2, with a possible D match to TRBD1 (6 bases). The CDR3 here is CASSLSFRGSGYTF. In nucleotides, the CDR3 is TGTGCCAGCAGTTTAAGTTTCAGGGGTAGTGGCTACACCTTC.